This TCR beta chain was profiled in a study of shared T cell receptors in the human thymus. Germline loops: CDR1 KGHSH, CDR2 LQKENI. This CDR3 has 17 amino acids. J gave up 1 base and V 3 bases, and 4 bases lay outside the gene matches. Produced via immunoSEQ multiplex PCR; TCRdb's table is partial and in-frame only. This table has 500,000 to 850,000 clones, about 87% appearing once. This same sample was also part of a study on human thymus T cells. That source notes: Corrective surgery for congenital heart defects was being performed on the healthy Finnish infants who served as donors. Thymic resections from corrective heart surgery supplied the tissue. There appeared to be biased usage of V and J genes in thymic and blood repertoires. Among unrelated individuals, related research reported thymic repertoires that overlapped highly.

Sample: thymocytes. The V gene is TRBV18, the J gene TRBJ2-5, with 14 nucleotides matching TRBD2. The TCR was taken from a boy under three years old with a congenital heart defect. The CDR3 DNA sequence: TGTGCCAGCTCACCGACGGGACTAGCGGGAGCCCAAGAGACCCAGTACTTC. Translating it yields CASSPTGLAGAQETQYF. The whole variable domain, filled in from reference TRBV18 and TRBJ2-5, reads NAGVMQNPRHLVRRRGQEARLRCSPMKGHSHVYWYRQLPEEGLKFMVYLQKENIIDESGMPKERFSAEFPKEGPSILRIQQVVRGDSAAYFCASSPTGLAGAQETQYFGPGTRLLVL.